Shown below are 20 T cell receptor beta chains from a single sample sequenced in a study of patients and donors after allogeneic stem cell transplantation (dated by TCRdb to the early 2020s). The library was produced with RT-PCR. Data came from a NextSeq 550. TCRdb reprocessing: public reads trimmed at Q25 with fastp, clones called with MiXCR, in-frame beta chains kept. Each record represents a unique CDR3 protein, reported with the most common genes and DNA among its rows. The table for this sample lists 25,000 or so distinct CDR3 sequences; roughly 30% of them were counted only once. The ten largest clones capture nearly 50% of the sample. The sequenced sample was blood, either unsorted or a sorted T cell fraction (not recorded which). The receptors stem from a human donor who was either an allogeneic HSCT recipient or a stem cell or donor lymphocyte infusion donor (not recorded which). It is not recorded whose cells these are; they may come from a transplant donor.

The chain employs TRBV25-1 and TRBJ1-1; D not resolved. The CDR3 contains 12 residues. Germline V gives CDR1 MGHDK, CDR2 SYGVNS. Trimming took off 8 bases at V and 0 bases at J, with 7 bases between the two ends. The CDR3: CASGRVNTEAFF. The CDR3 DNA reads as TGTGCCAGCGGAAGGGTGAACACTGAAGCTTTCTTT.

Points on this clonotype: One base away lies a much larger clone, so this may be a sequencing read error. The chain is built from TRBV7-9 and TRBJ1-2; the D is unclear. Germline CDR1 and CDR2: SEHNR and FQNEAQ (reference sequence). There are 13 residues in the CDR3. The V gene lost 5 bases and the J gene lost 8 bases, with 15 bases spanning the gap. The CDR3 DNA is TGTGCCAGCAGCCCTTGGACCGAGGCGGGCTACACCTTC. It yields the protein CASSPWTEAGYTF. The whole variable domain, filled in from reference TRBV7-9 and TRBJ1-2, reads DTGVSQNPRHKITKRGQNVTFRCDPISEHNRLYWYRQTLGQGPEFLTYFQNEAQLEKSRLLSDRFSAERPKGSFSTLEIQRTEQGDSAMYLCASSPWTEAGYTFGSGTRLTVV.

This clonotype has a handful of counts. The chain is built from TRBV12-3 or TRBV12-4 and TRBJ2-1, with D possibly matching TRBD1 (6 bases). Trimming left V 3 bases short and J 10 bases short, with 13 bases between. The CDR3 consists of 13 residues. The CDR3 loop reads CASSFWGPGEQFF. The CDR3 nucleotides read TGTGCCAGCAGTTTTTGGGGGCCGGGGGAGCAGTTCTTC.

The chain carries TRBV28 and TRBJ1-6, with 8 nucleotides matching TRBD1. After removal of 5 bases from V and 10 bases from J, the junction contained 10 bases not matched to a gene. Germline values: CDR1 MDHEN, CDR2 SYDVKM. CDR3 length: 15 residues. CDR3 bases: TGTGCCAGCAGTCCCACCCGACAGGGGAGGTCACCCCTCCACTTT. It specifies CASSPTRQGRSPLHF.

This clonotype appeared once. The rearrangement uses TRBV20-1 and TRBJ1-6; 9 bases line up with TRBD1. The CDR3 runs 13 residues. The germline gives CDR1 DFQATT, CDR2 SNEGSKA (reference sequence). The J segment lost 8 bases and the V segment lost 6 bases, leaving 5 bases of the junction unmatched. The CDR3 sequence: CSAPDRGHSPLHF. The CDR3 DNA follows: TGCAGTGCCCCGGACAGGGGACATTCACCCCTCCACTTT.

This clonotype was counted a few times. This chain connects TRBV7-9 to TRBJ1-5; TRBD1 agrees at 7 bases. The CDR3 runs 15 residues. Per the germline V gene, CDR1 is SEHNR and CDR2 is FQNEAQ (reference sequence). V was clipped by 5 bases and J by 7 bases; unmatched bases: 11. The DNA of the CDR3 is TGTGCCAGCAGCGGATCAGGGGGAGAGGCCCAGCCCCAGCATTTT. It is translated as CASSGSGGEAQPQHF.

The rearrangement links TRBV5-1 to TRBJ2-5; tentative D call: TRBD1 (6 bases). Germline lookup yields CDR1 SGHRS and CDR2 YFSETQ. Trimming took off 4 bases at V and 5 bases at J, with 15 bases between the two ends. CDR3 length equals 14 residues. Here the CDR3 reads CASSSGQIGETQYF. CDR3 bases: TGCGCCAGCAGCAGTGGACAGATCGGCGAGACCCAGTACTTC.

The rearrangement uses TRBV5-8 and TRBJ1-5, with TRBD1 as a possible D gene (5 bases). Germline V gives CDR1 SGHTS, CDR2 YDEGEE. There are 15 residues in the CDR3. The V end lost 5 bases, the J end lost 7 bases, and 19 bases lay between the germline ends. The CDR3 reads CASSFRVREWQPQHF. The CDR3 DNA sequence: TGTGCCAGCAGTTTTAGGGTCAGGGAATGGCAGCCCCAGCATTTT.

The V and J genes are TRBV6-2 or TRBV6-3 and TRBJ1-2; perhaps TRBD1 as D (6 bases). Trimming stripped 2 bases from V and 2 bases from J, with 9 bases between. Germline V gene sequence: CDR1 MNHEY, CDR2 SVGEGT. CDR3 length equals 14 residues. DNA for the CDR3: TGTGCCAGCAGTTACACAGGGAGAAACTATGGCTACACCTTC. It codes for CASSYTGRNYGYTF.

In its sample, this clonotype was seen a few times. The J gene is TRBJ1-1, the V gene TRBV12-3 or TRBV12-4; maybe TRBD1 (6 bases). The length of the CDR3 is 13 residues. V shed 6 bases and J shed 7 bases, with 15 bases lying between them. The DNA for the CDR3 is TGTGCCAGCAGATCTTGGACAGCCGGTGAAGCTTTCTTT. It yields the protein CASRSWTAGEAFF.

V and J are TRBV28 and TRBJ1-5; TRBD1 might be the D (5 bases). The CDR3 length is 13 residues. Between the trimmed V and J ends, which lost 6 bases and 9 bases, there was a span of 15 bases. Germline loops: CDR1 MDHEN, CDR2 SYDVKM. The CDR3 loop reads CASSWDLGGPQHF. For the CDR3, the DNA is TGTGCCAGCAGCTGGGACCTCGGCGGGCCCCAGCATTTT.

The chain recombines TRBV15 with TRBJ2-5, with a weak D call TRBD1 (6 bases). CDR1 and CDR2 from the germline V gene are LNHNV and YYDKDF (reference sequence). This CDR3 has 15 amino acids. V was cut by 1 base and J by 2 bases, with 11 bases left in between. Here the CDR3 reads CATSRVRTEQETQYF. In DNA form, the CDR3 reads TGTGCCACCAGCAGAGTTCGGACAGAACAAGAGACCCAGTACTTC.

In this sample, this clonotype turned up many times. The chain links TRBV10-3 to TRBJ2-3; 13 bases fit TRBD2. The germline V gene encodes CDR1 ENHRY and CDR2 SYGVKD. V lost 6 bases, J lost 4 bases, and 4 bases stayed unmatched. CDR3 size: 15 residues. Here the CDR3 reads CAISVTSGGADTQYF. The CDR3 DNA reads TGTGCCATCAGCGTTACTAGCGGGGGGGCAGATACGCAGTATTTT.

Many counts were recorded for this clonotype. The gene calls are TRBV29-1 and TRBJ1-2; D unresolved. V was trimmed by 3 bases and J by 4 bases, leaving 12 bases between them. Germline V gene sequence: CDR1 SQVTM, CDR2 ANQGSEA. This CDR3 spans 13 amino acids. Written as DNA, the CDR3 is TGCAGCGTTGATAGGTCTATGGGCTATGGCTACACCTTC. This sequence encodes CSVDRSMGYGYTF.

This clonotype showed up just a few times. The rearrangement links TRBV5-1 to TRBJ2-3; 7 bases map to TRBD2. The CDR3 is 15 amino acids. Looked up from germline, CDR1 is SGHRS and CDR2 is YFSETQ. Unmatched junction bases numbered 9, after V lost 4 bases and J lost 4 bases. CDR3 region: CASSDSGAKADTQYF. Written as DNA, the CDR3 is TGCGCCAGCAGCGACAGCGGGGCGAAAGCAGATACGCAGTATTTT. The full variable domain, rest sourced from reference TRBV5-1 and TRBJ2-3, is KAGVTQTPRYLIKTRGQQVTLSCSPISGHRSVSWYQQTPGQGLQFLFEYFSETQRNKGNFPGRFSGRQFSNSRSEMNVSTLELGDSALYLCASSDSGAKADTQYFGPGTRLTVL.

This clonotype was seen more than once but under ten times. This chain uses TRBV27 with TRBJ1-4; 7 nucleotides match TRBD1. Per the germline V gene, CDR1 is MNHEY and CDR2 is SMNVEV (reference sequence). V was pared by 7 bases and J by 2 bases, with 7 bases of the junction left unmatched. The CDR3 length is 15 residues. The chain's CDR3 is CASKRDSSTNEKLFF. Here the CDR3 DNA reads TGTGCCAGCAAAAGGGACAGTTCGACTAATGAAAAACTGTTTTTT.

This clonotype has ten or more counts. The rearrangement links TRBV6-2 or TRBV6-3 to TRBJ2-7; the match to TRBD1 covers 7 bases. Germline V gives CDR1 MNHEY, CDR2 SVGEGT. CDR3 size: 13 residues. Trimming removed 2 bases from V and 4 bases from J; junction bases left unmatched: 2. The CDR3 reads CASSYVQGYEQYV. The CDR3 DNA reads TGTGCCAGCAGTTACGTACAGGGGTACGAGCAGTACGTC.

The J gene is TRBJ2-1, the V gene TRBV12-3 or TRBV12-4, with 9 bases fitting TRBD1. V gave up 6 bases and J gave up 8 bases; unmatched junction bases: 14. The CDR3 runs to 16 residues. For the CDR3, the DNA is TGTGCCAGCAGACCCCTGGGACAGGGAGGTCAAGATGAGCAGTTCTTC. This translates into CASRPLGQGGQDEQFF.

By frequency in the sample, this clonotype is medium-sized. The chain carries TRBV2 and TRBJ1-2, with 7 bases lining up with TRBD1. CDR3 length: 14 amino acids. The V gene's germline CDR1 is SNHLY and CDR2 FYNNEI. Losses at the gene ends were 5 bases for V and 4 bases for J; bases not matched to a gene: 7. The CDR3, as DNA: TGTGCCAGCAGTATGACAGGGATAGGCTATGGCTACACCTTC. It yields the protein CASSMTGIGYGYTF. Drawing the rest from reference TRBV2 and TRBJ1-2, the complete variable domain is EPEVTQTPSHQVTQMGQEVILRCVPISNHLYFYWYRQILGQKVEFLVSFYNNEISEKSEIFDDQFSVERPDGSNFTLKIRSTKLEDSAMYFCASSMTGIGYGYTFGSGTRLTVV.

This chain joins TRBV7-9 and TRBJ1-4, with D uncertain. Trimming removed 2 bases at V and 3 bases at J, with 7 bases between. Germline V lookup: CDR1 SEHNR, CDR2 FQNEAQ (reference sequence). The CDR3 loop spans 14 amino acids. CDR3 nucleotides: TGTGCCAGCAGCTTACAAGGGCCTAATGAAAAACTGTTTTTT. Residues: CASSLQGPNEKLFF.